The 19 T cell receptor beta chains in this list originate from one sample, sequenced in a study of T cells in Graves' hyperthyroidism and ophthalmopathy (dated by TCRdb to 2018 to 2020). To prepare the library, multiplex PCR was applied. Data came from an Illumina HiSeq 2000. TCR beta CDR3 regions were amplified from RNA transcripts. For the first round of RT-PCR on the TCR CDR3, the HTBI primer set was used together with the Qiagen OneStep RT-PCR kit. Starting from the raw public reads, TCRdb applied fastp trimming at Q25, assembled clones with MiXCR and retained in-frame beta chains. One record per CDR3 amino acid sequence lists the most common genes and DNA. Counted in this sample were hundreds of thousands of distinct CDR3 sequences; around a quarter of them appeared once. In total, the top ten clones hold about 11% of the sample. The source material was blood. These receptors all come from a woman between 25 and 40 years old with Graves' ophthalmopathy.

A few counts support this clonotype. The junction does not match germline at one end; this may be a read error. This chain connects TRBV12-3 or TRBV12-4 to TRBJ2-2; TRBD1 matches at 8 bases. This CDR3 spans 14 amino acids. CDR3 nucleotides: TGTGTCAGCAGTTTCGACAGGGGTGCCGGGGAGCTGTTTTTT. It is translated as CVSSFDRGAGELFF.

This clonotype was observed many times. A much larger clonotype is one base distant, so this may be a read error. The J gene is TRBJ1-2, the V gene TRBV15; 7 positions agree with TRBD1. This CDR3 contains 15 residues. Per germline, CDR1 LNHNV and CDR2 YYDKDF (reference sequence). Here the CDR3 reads CATGRSRDSPYGYTF. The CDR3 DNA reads TGTGCCACCGGCAGGTCCCGGGACAGTCCCTATGGCTACACCTTC. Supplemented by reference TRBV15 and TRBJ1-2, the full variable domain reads DAMVIQNPRYQVTQFGKPVTLSCSQTLNHNVMYWYQQKSSQAPKLLFHYYDKDFNNEADTPDNFQSRRPNTSFCFLDIRSPGLGDTAMYLCATGRSRDSPYGYTFGSGTRLTVV.

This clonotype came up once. The CDR3 DNA follows: TGTGCCAGCAGTACGGGACAGACTAACTATGGCTACACCTTC. Translated, it gives CASSTGQTNYGYTF. The chain couples TRBV27 to TRBJ1-2, with 7 bases fitting TRBD1. Germline assignment: CDR1 MNHEY and CDR2 SMNVEV (reference sequence). The CDR3 contains 14 residues. J was trimmed by 0 bases and V by 5 bases; bases with no gene match: 3.

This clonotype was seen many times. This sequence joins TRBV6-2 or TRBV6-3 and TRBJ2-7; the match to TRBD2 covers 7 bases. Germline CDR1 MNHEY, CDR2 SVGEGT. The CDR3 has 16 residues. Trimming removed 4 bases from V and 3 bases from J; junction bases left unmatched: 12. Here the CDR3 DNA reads TGTGCCAGCAGTTGGGGCCGGGGGGACGGTATCTACGAGCAGTACTTC. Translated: CASSWGRGDGIYEQYF.

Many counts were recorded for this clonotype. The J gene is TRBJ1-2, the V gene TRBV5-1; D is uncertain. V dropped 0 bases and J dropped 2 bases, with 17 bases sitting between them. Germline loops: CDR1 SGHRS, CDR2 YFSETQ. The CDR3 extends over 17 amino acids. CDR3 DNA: TGCGCCAGCAGCTTGGAACCTTTGACCGATCTAAACTATGGCTACACCTTC. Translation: CASSLEPLTDLNYGYTF.

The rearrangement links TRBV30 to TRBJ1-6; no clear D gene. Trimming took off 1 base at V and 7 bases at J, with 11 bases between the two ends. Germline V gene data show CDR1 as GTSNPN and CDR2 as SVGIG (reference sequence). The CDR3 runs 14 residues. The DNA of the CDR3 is TGTGCCTGGAGTGGAGCCGTGACGAATTCACCCCTCCACTTT. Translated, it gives CAWSGAVTNSPLHF.

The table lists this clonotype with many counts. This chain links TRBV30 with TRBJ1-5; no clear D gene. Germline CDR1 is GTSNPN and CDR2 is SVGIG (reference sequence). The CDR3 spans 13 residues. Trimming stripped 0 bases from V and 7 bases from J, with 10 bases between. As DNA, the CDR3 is TGTGCCTGGAGTGTGTCTCTGCTCCAGCCCCAGCATTTT. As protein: CAWSVSLLQPQHF.

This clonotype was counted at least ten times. This CDR3 reads CASSQPDRVNTEAFF. CDR3 in DNA: TGCGCCAGCAGCCAACCCGACAGGGTAAACACTGAAGCTTTCTTT. J is TRBJ1-1 and V is TRBV4-1, with TRBD1 matching 7 bases. With 2 bases clipped from V and 2 bases from J, the junction kept 5 bases outside the gene matches. The germline V gene has CDR1 MGHRA and CDR2 YSYEKL. The CDR3 loop spans 15 amino acids.

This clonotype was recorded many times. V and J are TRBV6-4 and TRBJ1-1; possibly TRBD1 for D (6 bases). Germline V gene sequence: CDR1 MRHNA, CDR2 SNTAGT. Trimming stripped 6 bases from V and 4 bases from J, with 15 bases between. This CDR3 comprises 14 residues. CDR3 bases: TGTGCCAGCAGAAGCCTTACAGGGAGCACTGAAGCTTTCTTT. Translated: CASRSLTGSTEAFF.

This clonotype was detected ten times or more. CDR3 DNA sequence: TGTGCCAGCAGTGGGGACAGGGGAAAGCCCCAGCATTTT. It yields the protein CASSGDRGKPQHF. The J gene is TRBJ1-5, the V gene TRBV6-1; 10 positions agree with TRBD1. Per the germline V gene, CDR1 is MNHNS and CDR2 is SASEGT. This CDR3 has 13 amino acids. V lost 4 bases, J lost 8 bases, and 2 bases stayed unmatched.

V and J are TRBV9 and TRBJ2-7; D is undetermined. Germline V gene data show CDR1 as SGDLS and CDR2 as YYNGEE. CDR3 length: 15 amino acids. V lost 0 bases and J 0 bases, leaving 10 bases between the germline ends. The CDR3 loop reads CASSVDGRYSYEQYF. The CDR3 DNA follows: TGTGCCAGCAGCGTAGATGGCAGATACTCCTACGAGCAGTACTTC.

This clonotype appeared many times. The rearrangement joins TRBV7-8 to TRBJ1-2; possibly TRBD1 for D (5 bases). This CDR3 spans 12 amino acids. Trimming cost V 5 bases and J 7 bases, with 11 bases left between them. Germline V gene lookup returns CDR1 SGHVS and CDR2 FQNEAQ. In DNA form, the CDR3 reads TGTGCCAGCAGCGAGGAACAGGTTGGCTACACCTTC. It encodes CASSEEQVGYTF. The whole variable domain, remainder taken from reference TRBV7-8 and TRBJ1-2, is GAGVSQSPRYKVAKRGQDVALRCDPISGHVSLFWYQQALGQGPEFLTYFQNEAQLDKSGLPSDRFFAERPEGSVSTLKIQRTQQEDSAVYLCASSEEQVGYTFGSGTRLTVV.

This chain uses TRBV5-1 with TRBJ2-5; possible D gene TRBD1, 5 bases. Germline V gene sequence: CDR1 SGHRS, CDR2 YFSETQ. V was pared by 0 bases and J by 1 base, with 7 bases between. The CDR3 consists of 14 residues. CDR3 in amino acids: CASSLGTIQETQYF. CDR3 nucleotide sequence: TGCGCCAGCAGCTTGGGGACAATCCAAGAGACCCAGTACTTC.

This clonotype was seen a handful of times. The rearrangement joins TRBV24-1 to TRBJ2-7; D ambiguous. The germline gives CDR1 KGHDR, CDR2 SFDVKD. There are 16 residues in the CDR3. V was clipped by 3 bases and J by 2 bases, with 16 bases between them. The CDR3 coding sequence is TGTGCCACCAGTGATGCACAGCTCCGAACAACCTACGAGCAGTACTTC. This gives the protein CATSDAQLRTTYEQYF.

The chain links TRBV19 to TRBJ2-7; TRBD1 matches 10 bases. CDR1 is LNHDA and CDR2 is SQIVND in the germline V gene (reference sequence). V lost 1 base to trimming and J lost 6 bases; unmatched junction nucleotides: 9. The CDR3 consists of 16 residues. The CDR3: CASSIVPGQGTGEQYF. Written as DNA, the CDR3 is TGTGCCAGTAGTATAGTGCCGGGACAGGGGACGGGCGAGCAGTACTTC. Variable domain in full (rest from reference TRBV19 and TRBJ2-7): DGGITQSPKYLFRKEGQNVTLSCEQNLNHDAMYWYRQDPGQGLRLIYYSQIVNDFQKGDIAEGYSVSREKKESFPLTVTSAQKNPTAFYLCASSIVPGQGTGEQYFGPGTRLTVT.

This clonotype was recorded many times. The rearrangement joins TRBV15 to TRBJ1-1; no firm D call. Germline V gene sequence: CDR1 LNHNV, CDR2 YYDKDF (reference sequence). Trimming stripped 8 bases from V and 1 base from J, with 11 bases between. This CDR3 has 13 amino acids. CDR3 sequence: CATRAATNTEAFF. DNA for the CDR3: TGTGCCACCCGGGCAGCGACGAACACTGAAGCTTTCTTT. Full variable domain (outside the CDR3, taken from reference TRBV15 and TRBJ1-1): DAMVIQNPRYQVTQFGKPVTLSCSQTLNHNVMYWYQQKSSQAPKLLFHYYDKDFNNEADTPDNFQSRRPNTSFCFLDIRSPGLGDTAMYLCATRAATNTEAFFGQGTRLTVV.

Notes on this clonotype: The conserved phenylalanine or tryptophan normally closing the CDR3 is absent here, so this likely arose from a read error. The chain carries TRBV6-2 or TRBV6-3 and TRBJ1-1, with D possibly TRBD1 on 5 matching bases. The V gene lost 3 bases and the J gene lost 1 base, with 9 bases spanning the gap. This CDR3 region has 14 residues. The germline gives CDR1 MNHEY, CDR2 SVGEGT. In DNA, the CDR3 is TGTGCCAGCAGTTATGGGGCGAGGAACACTGAAGCTTTCATT. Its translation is CASSYGARNTEAFI.

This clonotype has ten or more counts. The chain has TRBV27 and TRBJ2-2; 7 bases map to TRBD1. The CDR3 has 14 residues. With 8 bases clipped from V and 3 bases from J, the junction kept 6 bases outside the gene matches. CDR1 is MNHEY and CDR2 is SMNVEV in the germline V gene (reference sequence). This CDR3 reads CASGEDRDTGELFF. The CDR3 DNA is TGTGCCAGCGGGGAAGACAGGGACACCGGGGAGCTGTTTTTT.

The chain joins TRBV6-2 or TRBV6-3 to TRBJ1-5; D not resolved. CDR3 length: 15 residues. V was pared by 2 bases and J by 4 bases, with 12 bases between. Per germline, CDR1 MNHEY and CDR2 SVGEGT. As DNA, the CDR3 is TGTGCCAGCAGTTACCGGCCCCAGAGTAATCAGCCCCAGCATTTT. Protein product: CASSYRPQSNQPQHF.